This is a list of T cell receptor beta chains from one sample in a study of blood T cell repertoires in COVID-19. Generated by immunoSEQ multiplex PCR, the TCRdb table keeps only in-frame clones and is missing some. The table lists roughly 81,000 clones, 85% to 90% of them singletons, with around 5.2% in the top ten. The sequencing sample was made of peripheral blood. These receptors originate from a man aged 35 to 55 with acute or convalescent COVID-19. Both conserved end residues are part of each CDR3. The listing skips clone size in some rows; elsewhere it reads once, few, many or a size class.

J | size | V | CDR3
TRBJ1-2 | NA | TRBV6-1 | CASSEGQGLGYTF
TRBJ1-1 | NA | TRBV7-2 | CASSLGGGLTEAFF
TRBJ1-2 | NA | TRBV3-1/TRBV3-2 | CASSPPNGYTF
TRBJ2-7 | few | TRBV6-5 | CASSYSRRRSSYEQYF
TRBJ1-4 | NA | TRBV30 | CAWSSGRANEKLFF
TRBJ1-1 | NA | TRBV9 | CASSPSTGGNTEAFF
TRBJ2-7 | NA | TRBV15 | CATSRVDSSGTYEQYF
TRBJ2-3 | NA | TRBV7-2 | CASSLTSVLTDTQYF
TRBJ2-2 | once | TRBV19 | CASKGSAGELFF
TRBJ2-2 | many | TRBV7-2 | CASSFFRDRDTGELFF
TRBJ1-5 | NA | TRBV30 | CAWSVQGGNQPQHF
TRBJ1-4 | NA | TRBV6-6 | CASSTLILGDREDRDNEKLFF
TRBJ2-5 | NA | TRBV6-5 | CASSFKETQYF
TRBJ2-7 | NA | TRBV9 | CASSPTGMGSEQYF
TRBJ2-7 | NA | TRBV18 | CASSPPGTYEQYF
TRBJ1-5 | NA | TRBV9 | CASSARGLQPQHF
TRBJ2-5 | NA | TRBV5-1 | CASSPGAGGTAQYF
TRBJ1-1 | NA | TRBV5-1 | CASSLAFGQGAVNTEAFF
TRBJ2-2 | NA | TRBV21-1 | CASSKRRGGWTGELFF
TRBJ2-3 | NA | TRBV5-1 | CASSPQAGGPADTQYF
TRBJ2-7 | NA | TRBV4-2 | CASSRGTSGRVVDEQYF
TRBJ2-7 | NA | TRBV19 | CASSKGVSASAYEQYF
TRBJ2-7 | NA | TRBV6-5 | CASSYSGTHNSYEQYF
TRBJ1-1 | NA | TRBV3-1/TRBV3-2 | CASSQSTEAFF
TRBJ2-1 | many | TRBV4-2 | CASSPTTTSGGASPYNEQFF
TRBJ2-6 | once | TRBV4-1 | CASSQDLGGVSGANVLTF
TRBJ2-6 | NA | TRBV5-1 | CASSLGMTSGNSGANVLTF
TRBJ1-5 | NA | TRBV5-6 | CASSYSGEGNQPQHF
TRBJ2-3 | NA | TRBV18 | CASSPVQGPDTQYF
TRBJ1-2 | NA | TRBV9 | CASSVGQGKYGYTF
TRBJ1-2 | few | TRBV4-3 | CASSQERGWSGYTF
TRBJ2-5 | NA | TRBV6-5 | CASRLGLAGWETQYF
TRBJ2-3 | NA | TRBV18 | CASSPPGTTDTQYF
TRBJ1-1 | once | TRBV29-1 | CSVVTENTEAFF
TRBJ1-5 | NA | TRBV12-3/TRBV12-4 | CASGDISNQPQHF
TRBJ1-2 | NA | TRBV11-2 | CASSLDYPGGDYGYTF
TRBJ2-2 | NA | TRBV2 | CASKISGRAGELFF
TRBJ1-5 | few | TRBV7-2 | CASSGQPNQPQHF
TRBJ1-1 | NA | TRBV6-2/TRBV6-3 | CASSPSSFMGSAEAFF
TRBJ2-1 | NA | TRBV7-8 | CASSRQVGAYNEQFF
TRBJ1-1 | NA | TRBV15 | CATSSQGNTEAFF
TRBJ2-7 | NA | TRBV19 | CASSIRRGRSSYEQYF
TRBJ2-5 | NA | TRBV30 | CAWSWDSQQETQYF
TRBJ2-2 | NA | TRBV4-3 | CASSQDPGQRGRELFF
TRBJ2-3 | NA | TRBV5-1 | CASSLQPAQGTDTQYF
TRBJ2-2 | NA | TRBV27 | CASSFPGYGELFF
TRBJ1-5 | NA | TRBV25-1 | CASSESGIQHF
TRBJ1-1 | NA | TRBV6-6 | CASSHSQGLGTEAFF
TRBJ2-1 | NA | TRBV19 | CASITQGGSYNEQFF
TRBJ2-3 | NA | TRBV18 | CASSPLAGGTDTQYF
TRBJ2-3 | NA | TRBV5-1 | CASSTDRSTDTQYF
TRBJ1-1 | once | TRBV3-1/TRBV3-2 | CASTRSEGGAEAFF
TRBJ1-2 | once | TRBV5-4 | CASSLGGTGASNYGYTF
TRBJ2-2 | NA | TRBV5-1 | CASSLATSATRGGELFF
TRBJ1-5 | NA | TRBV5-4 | CASSLGQDSNQPQHF
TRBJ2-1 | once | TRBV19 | CASSIGASGVNEQFF
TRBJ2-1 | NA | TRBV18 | CASSPPSSNEQFF
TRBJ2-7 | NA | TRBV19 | CASSIDTGSGTYEQYF
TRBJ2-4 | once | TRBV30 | CAWSVNRGLAKNIQYF